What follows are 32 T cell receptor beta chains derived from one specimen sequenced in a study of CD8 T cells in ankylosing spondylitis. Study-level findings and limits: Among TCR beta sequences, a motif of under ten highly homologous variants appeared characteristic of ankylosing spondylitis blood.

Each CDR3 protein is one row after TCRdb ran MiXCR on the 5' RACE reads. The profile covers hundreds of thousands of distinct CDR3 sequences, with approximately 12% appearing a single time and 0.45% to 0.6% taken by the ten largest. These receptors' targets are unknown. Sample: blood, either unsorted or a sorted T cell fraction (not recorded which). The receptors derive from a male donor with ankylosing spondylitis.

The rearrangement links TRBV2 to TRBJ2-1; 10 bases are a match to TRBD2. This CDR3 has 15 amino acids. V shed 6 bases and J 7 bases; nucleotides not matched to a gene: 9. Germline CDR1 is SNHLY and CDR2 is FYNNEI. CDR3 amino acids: CASREGLAGVNEQFF. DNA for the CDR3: TGTGCCAGCAGGGAGGGGCTAGCGGGAGTTAATGAGCAGTTCTTC.

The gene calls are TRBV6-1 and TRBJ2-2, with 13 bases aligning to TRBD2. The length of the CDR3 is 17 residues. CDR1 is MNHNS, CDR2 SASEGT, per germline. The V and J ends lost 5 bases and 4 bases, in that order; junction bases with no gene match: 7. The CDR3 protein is CASSRTSGSAGTGELFF. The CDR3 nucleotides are TGTGCCAGCAGTCGGACTAGCGGGAGCGCGGGCACCGGGGAGCTGTTTTTT.

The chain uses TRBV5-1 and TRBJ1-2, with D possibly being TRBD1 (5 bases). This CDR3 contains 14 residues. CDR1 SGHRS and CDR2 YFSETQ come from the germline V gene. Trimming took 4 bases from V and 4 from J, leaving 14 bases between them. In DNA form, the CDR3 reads TGCGCCAGCAGCAGCCGGGACGCCGCCTATGGCTACACCTTC. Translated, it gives CASSSRDAAYGYTF.

The CDR3 region is CASRQRGRSYEQYF. DNA of the CDR3: TGTGCCAGCCGCCAGCGGGGACGCTCCTACGAGCAGTACTTC. J is TRBJ2-7 and V is TRBV13; TRBD2 matches 7 bases. CDR1 and CDR2 from the germline V gene are PRHDT and FYEKMQ (reference sequence). The CDR3 contains 14 residues. The ends lost 8 bases at V and 0 bases at J; junction bases unmatched: 7. The complete variable domain, with remaining parts taken from reference TRBV13 and TRBJ2-7, reads AAGVIQSPRHLIKEKRETATLKCYPIPRHDTVYWYQQGPGQDPQFLISFYEKMQSDKGSIPDRFSAQQFSDYHSELNMSSLELGDSALYFCASRQRGRSYEQYFGPGTRLTVT.

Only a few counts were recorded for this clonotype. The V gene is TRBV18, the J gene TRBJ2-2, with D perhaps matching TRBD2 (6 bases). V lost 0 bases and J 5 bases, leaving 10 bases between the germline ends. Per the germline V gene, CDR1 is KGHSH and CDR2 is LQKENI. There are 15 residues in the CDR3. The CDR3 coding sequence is TGTGCCAGCTCACCACCGCAGGGAGGTACCGGGGAGCTGTTTTTT. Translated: CASSPPQGGTGELFF.

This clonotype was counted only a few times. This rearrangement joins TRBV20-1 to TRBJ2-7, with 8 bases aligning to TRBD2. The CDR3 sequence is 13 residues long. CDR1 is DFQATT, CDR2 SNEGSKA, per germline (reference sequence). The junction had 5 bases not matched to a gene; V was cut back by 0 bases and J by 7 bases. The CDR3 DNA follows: TGCAGTGCTAGAGACGCGGGGGGTGGAGAGCAGTACTTC. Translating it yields CSARDAGGGEQYF.

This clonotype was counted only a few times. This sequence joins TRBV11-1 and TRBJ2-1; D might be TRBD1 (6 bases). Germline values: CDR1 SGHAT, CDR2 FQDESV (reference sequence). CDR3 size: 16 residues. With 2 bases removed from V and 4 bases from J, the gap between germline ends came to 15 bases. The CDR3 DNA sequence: TGTGCCAGCAGCTTACAAGCCGGACAGTGGTACAATGAGCAGTTCTTC. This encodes CASSLQAGQWYNEQFF.

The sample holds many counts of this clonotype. CDR3 nucleotides: TGCAGTGTCCCGGGCCTAGATACGCAGTATTTT. Translated: CSVPGLDTQYF. The rearrangement joins TRBV20-1 to TRBJ2-3; unclear D gene. Germline CDR1 reads DFQATT; CDR2 reads SNEGSKA (reference sequence). Trimming stripped 7 bases from V and 5 bases from J, with 10 bases between. This CDR3 spans 11 amino acids.

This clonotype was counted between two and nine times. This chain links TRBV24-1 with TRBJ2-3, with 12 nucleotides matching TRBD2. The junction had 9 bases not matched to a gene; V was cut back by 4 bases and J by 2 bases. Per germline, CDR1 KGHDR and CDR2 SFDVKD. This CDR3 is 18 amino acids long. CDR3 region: CATSDHRGLAGNTDTQYF. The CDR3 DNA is TGTGCCACCAGTGACCACCGCGGACTAGCGGGAAACACAGATACGCAGTATTTT.

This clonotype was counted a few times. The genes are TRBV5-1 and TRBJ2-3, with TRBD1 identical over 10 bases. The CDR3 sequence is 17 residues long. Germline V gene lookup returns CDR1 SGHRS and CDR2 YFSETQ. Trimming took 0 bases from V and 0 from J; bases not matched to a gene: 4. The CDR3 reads CASSLVGTGVSTDTQYF. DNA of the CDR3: TGCGCCAGCAGCTTGGTAGGGACAGGGGTTAGCACAGATACGCAGTATTTT.

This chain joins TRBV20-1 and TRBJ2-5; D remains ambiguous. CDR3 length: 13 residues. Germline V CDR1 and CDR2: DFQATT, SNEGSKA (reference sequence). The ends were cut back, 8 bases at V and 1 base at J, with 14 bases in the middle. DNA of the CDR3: TGCAGTTCCCGACTTGTCGGCCAAGAGACCCAGTACTTC. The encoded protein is CSSRLVGQETQYF.

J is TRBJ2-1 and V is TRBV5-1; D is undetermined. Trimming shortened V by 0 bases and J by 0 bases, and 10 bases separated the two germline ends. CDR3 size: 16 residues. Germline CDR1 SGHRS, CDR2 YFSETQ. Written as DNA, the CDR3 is TGCGCCAGCAGCTTGGGACGCCGGAGCTCCTACAATGAGCAGTTCTTC. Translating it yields CASSLGRRSSYNEQFF.

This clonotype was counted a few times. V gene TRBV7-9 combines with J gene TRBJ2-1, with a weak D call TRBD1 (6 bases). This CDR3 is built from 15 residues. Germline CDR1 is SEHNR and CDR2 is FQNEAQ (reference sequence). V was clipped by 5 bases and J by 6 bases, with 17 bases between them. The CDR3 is CASSLLQGRVNEQFF. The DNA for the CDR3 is TGTGCCAGCAGCCTCCTACAGGGTCGGGTCAATGAGCAGTTCTTC.

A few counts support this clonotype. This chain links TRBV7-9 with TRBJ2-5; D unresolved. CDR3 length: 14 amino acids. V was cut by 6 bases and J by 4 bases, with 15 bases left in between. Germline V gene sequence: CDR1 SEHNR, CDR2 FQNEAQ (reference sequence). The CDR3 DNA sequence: TGTGCCAGCAGTTCTGACGGGTCGGGAGAGACCCAGTACTTC. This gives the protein CASSSDGSGETQYF.

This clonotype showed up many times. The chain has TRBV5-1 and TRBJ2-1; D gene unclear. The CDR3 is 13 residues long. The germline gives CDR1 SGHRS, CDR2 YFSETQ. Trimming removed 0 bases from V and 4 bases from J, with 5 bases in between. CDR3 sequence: CASSLEWYNEQFF. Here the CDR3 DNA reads TGCGCCAGCAGCTTGGAGTGGTACAATGAGCAGTTCTTC.

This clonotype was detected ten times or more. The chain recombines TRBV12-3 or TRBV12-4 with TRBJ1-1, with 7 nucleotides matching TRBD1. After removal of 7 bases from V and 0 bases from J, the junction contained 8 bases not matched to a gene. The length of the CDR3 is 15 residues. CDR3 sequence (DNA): TGTGCCAGCACATCCGGGGACAGAATGAACACTGAAGCTTTCTTT. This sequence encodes CASTSGDRMNTEAFF.

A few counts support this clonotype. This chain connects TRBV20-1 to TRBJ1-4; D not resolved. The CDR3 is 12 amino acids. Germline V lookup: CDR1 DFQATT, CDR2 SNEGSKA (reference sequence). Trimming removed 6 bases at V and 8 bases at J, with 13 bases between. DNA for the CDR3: TGCAGTGCCAACTCCAATGGGGAAAAACTGTTTTTT. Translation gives CSANSNGEKLFF.

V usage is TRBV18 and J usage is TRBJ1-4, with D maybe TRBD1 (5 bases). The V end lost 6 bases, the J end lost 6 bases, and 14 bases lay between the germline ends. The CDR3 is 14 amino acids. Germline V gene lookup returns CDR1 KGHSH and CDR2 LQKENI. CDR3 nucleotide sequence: TGTGCCAGCTCCGACAGTGTCCCCGATGAAAAACTGTTTTTT. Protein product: CASSDSVPDEKLFF.

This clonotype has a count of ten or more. The CDR3 here is CSARDVQRQITDTQYF. In DNA, the CDR3 is TGCAGTGCTAGAGATGTTCAACGGCAAATCACAGATACGCAGTATTTT. The rearrangement links TRBV20-1 to TRBJ2-3; D not resolved. The CDR3 totals 16 residues. V dropped 0 bases and J dropped 2 bases, with 15 bases sitting between them. The germline V gene encodes CDR1 DFQATT and CDR2 SNEGSKA (reference sequence).

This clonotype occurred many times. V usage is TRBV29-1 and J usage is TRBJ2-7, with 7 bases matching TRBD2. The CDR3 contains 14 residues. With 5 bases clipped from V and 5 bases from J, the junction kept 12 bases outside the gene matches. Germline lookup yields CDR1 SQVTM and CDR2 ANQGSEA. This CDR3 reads CSVTAPGGGDEQYF. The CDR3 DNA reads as TGCAGCGTTACCGCTCCGGGAGGTGGCGACGAGCAGTACTTC.

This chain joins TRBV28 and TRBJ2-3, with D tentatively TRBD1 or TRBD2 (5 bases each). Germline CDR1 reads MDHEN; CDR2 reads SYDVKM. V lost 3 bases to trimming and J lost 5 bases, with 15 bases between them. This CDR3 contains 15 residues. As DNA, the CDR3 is TGTGCCAGCAGTTTTCGGGGCCTACGACTAGATACGCAGTATTTT. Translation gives CASSFRGLRLDTQYF.

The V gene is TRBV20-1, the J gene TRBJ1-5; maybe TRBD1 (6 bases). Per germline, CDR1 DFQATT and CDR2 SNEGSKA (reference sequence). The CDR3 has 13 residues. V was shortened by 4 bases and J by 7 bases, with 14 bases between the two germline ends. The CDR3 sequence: CSAIGTPRQPQHF. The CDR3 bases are TGCAGTGCTATTGGGACACCGAGGCAGCCCCAGCATTTT.

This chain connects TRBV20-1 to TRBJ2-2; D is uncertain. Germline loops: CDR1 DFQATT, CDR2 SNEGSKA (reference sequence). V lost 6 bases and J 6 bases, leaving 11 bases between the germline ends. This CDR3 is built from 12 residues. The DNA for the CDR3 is TGCAGTGCCCAGCCCCGACCCGGGGAGCTGTTTTTT. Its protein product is CSAQPRPGELFF.

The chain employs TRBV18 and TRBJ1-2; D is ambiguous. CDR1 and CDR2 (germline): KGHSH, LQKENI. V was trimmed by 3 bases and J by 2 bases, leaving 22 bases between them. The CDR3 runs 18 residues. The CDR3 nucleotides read TGTGCCAGCTCACCCAGTATAGAGCTCAGCCTCCCCAACTATGGCTACACCTTC. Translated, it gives CASSPSIELSLPNYGYTF.

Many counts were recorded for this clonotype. The CDR3 spells CSAADRVNTGELFF. CDR3 nucleotides: TGCAGTGCTGCCGACAGGGTAAACACCGGGGAGCTGTTTTTT. V is TRBV20-1 and J is TRBJ2-2, with 7 bases matching TRBD1. Per germline, CDR1 DFQATT and CDR2 SNEGSKA (reference sequence). The CDR3 is 14 amino acids. The junction had 5 bases not matched to a gene; V was cut back by 5 bases and J by 2 bases.

The CDR3 sequence is CASSYEASSYEQYF. CDR3 nucleotide sequence: TGTGCCAGCAGTTATGAGGCTAGCAGCTACGAGCAGTACTTC. The chain employs TRBV6-2 or TRBV6-3 and TRBJ2-7; possibly TRBD2 for D (5 bases). CDR1 is MNHEY and CDR2 is SVGEGT in the germline V gene. V lost 3 bases and J lost 3, with 12 bases in between. The CDR3 extends over 14 amino acids.

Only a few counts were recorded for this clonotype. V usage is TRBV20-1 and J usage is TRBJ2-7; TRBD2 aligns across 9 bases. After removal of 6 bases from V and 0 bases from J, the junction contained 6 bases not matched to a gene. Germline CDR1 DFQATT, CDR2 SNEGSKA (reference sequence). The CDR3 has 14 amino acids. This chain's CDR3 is CSAAIAGVSYEQYF. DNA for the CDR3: TGCAGTGCGGCCATAGCGGGAGTCTCCTACGAGCAGTACTTC.

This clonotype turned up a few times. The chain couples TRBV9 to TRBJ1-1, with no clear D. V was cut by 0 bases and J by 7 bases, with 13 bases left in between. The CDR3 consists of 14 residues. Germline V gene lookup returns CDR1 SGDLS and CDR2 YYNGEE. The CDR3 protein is CASSVGATPDEAFF. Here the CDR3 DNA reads TGTGCCAGCAGCGTAGGAGCGACACCCGATGAAGCTTTCTTT.

The DNA for the CDR3 is TGTGCCAGCAGCCCTAGGGGACAAACGGGTCAGCCCCAGCATTTT. Protein: CASSPRGQTGQPQHF. The V call is TRBV9, the J call TRBJ1-5, with D perhaps matching TRBD1 (6 bases). Germline CDR1 reads SGDLS; CDR2 reads YYNGEE. The CDR3 length is 15 residues. Trimming removed 4 bases from V and 6 bases from J, with 17 bases in between.

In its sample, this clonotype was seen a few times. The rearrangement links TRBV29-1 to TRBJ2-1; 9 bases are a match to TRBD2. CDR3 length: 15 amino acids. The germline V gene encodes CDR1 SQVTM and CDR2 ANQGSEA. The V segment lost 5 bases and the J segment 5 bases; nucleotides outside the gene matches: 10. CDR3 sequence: CSVLTSGRYNNEQFF. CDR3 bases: TGCAGCGTTTTGACTAGCGGTCGATACAACAATGAGCAGTTCTTC.

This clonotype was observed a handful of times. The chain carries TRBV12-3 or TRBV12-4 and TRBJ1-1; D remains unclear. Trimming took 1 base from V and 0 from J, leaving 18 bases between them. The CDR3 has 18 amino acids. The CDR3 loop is CASSLGSRGLRVNTEAFF. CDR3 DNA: TGTGCCAGCAGTTTAGGGTCGCGGGGTTTAAGAGTGAACACTGAAGCTTTCTTT.

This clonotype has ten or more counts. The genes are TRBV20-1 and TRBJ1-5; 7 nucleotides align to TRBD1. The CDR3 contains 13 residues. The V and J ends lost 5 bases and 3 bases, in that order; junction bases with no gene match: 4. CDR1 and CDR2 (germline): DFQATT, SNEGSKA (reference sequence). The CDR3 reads CSARTGLNQPQHF. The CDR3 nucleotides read TGCAGTGCTCGGACAGGCCTCAATCAGCCCCAGCATTTT.